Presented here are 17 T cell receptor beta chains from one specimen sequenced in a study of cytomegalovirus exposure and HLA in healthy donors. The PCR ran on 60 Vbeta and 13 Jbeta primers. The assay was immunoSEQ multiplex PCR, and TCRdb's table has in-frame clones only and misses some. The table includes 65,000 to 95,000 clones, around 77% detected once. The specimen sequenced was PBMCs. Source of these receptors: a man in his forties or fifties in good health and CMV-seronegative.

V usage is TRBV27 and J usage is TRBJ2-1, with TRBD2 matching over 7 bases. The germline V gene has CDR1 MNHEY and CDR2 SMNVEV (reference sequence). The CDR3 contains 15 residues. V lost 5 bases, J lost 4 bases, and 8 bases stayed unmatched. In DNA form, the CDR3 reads TGTGCCAGCAGTAAACGGGGGGTTGAATACAATGAGCAGTTCTTC. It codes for CASSKRGVEYNEQFF.

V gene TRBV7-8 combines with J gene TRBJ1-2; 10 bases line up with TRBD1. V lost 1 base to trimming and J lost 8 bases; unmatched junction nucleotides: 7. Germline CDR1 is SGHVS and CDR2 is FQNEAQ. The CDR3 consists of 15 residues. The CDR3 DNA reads TGTGCCAGCAGCTTAGGGAGACAGGGGGCTAGGGGCTACACCTTC. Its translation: CASSLGRQGARGYTF.

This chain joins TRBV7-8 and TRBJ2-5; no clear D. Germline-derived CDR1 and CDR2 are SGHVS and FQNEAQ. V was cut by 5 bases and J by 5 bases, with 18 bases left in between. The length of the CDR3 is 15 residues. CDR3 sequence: CASSPTQGRVETQYF. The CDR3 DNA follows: TGTGCCAGCAGCCCAACTCAAGGCCGGGTGGAGACCCAGTACTTC.

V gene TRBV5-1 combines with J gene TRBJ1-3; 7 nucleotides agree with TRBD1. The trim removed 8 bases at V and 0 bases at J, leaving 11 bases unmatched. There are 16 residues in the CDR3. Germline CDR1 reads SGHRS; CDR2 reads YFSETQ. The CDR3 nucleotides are TGCGCCAGTAGTCGCCAGGGGGGAGACTCTGGAAACACCATATATTTT. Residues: CASSRQGGDSGNTIYF.

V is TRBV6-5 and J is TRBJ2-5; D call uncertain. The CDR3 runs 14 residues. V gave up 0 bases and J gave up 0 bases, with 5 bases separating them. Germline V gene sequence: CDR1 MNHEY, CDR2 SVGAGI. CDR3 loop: CASSYSEYQETQYF. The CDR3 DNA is TGTGCCAGCAGTTACTCGGAGTACCAAGAGACCCAGTACTTC.

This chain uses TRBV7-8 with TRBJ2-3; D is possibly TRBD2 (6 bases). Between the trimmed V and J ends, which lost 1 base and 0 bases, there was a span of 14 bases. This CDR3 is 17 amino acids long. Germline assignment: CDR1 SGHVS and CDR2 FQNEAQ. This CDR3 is CASSLVGVAASTDTQYF. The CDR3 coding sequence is TGTGCCAGCAGCTTAGTAGGGGTAGCGGCTAGCACAGATACGCAGTATTTT. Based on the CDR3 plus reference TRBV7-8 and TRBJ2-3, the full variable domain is GAGVSQSPRYKVAKRGQDVALRCDPISGHVSLFWYQQALGQGPEFLTYFQNEAQLDKSGLPSDRFFAERPEGSVSTLKIQRTQQEDSAVYLCASSLVGVAASTDTQYFGPGTRLTVL.

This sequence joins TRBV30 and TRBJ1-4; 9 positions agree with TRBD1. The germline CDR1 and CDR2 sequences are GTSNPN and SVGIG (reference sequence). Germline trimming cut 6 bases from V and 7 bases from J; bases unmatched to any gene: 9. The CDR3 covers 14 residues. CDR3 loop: CACYTGGVGEKLFF. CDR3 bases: TGTGCCTGTTACACAGGGGGCGTCGGTGAAAAACTGTTTTTT.

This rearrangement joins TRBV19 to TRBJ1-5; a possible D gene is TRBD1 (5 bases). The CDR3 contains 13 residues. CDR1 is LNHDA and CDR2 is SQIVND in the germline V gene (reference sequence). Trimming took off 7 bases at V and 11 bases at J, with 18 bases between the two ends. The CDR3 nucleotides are TGTGCCAGTACCCGGGATCACGGGGGTTCCCAGCATTTT. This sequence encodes CASTRDHGGSQHF.

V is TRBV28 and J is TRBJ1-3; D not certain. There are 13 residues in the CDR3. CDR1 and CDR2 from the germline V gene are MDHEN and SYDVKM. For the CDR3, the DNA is TGTGTCTCGGGGTCCTTCTCTGGAAACACCATATATTTT. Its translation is CVSGSFSGNTIYF.

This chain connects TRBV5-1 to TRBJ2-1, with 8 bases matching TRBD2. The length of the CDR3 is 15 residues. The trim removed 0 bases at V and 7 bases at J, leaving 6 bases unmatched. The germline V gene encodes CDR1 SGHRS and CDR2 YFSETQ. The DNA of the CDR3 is TGCGCCAGCAGCTTGGGGGCGGGGGGACAAAATGAGCAGTTCTTC. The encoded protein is CASSLGAGGQNEQFF.

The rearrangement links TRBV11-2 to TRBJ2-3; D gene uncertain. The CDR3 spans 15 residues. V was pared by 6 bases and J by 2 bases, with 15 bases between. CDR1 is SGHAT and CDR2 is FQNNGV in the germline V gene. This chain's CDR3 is CASRSETFSTDTQYF. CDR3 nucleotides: TGTGCCAGCAGGTCGGAGACCTTCTCCACAGATACGCAGTATTTT.

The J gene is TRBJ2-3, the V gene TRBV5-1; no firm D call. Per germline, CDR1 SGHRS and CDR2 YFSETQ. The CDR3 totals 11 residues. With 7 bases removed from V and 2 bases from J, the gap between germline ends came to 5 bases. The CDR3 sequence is CASSHTDTQYF. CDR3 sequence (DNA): TGCGCCAGCTCCCACACAGATACGCAGTATTTT.

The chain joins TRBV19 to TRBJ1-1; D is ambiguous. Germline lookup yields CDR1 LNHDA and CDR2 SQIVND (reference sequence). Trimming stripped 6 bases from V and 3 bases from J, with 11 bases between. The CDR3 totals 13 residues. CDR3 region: CASREITDTEAFF. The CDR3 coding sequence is TGTGCCAGTAGGGAGATTACGGACACTGAAGCTTTCTTT.

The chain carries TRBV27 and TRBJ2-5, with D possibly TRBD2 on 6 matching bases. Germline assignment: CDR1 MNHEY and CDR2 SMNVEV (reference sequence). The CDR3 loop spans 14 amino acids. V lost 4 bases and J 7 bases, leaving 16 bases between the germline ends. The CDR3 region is CASSSGGSRWTQYF. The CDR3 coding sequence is TGTGCCAGCAGTTCCGGGGGTAGCCGGTGGACCCAGTACTTC.

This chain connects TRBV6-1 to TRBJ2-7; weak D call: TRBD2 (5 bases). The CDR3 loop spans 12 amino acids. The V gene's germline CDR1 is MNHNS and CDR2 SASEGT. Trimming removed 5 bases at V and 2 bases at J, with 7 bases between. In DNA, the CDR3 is TGTGCCAGCAGTACCGGGGCCTACGAGCAGTACTTC. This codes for CASSTGAYEQYF.

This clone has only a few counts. The CDR3 DNA is TGTGCCATCAGTGAGGGGAGACAGGTCAGCACTGAAGCTTTCTTT. It translates to CAISEGRQVSTEAFF. The V gene is TRBV10-3, the J gene TRBJ1-1; tentative D call: TRBD1 (6 bases). Trimming removed 2 bases at V and 4 bases at J, with 14 bases between. The CDR3 is 15 amino acids. Germline CDR1 reads ENHRY; CDR2 reads SYGVKD.

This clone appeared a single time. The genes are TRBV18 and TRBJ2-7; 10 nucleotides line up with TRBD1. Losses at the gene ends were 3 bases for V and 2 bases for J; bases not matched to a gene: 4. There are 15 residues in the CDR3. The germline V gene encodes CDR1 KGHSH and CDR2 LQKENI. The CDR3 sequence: CASSPGQGLTYEQYF. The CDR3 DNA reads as TGTGCCAGCTCACCGGGACAGGGGCTGACCTACGAGCAGTACTTC.